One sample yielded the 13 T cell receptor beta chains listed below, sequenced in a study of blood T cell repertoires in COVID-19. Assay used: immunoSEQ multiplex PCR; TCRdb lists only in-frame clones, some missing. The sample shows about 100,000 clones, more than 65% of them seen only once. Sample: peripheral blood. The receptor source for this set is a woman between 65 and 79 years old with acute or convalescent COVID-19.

In DNA, the CDR3 is TGTGCCAGCAGCCCACGACAGGGCAATAGTGGGGCCAACGTCCTGACTTTC. It yields the protein CASSPRQGNSGANVLTF. The rearrangement joins TRBV7-7 to TRBJ2-6, with TRBD1 matching over 7 bases. The ends lost 5 bases at V and 3 bases at J; junction bases unmatched: 10. This CDR3 contains 17 residues. CDR1 and CDR2 from the germline V gene are SSHAT and FNYEAQ (reference sequence).

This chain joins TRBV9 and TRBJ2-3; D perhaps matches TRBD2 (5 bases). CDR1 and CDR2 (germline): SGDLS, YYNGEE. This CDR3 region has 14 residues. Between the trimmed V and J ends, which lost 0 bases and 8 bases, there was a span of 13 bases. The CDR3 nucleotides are TGTGCCAGCAGCGTAGATCTCGTAGGGAGTACGCAGTATTTT. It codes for CASSVDLVGSTQYF.

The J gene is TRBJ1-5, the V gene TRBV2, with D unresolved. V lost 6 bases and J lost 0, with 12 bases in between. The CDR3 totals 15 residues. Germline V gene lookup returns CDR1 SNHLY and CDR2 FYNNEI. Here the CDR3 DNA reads TGTGCCAGCAGCCGGGAGCTGAATAGCAATCAGCCCCAGCATTTT. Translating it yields CASSRELNSNQPQHF.

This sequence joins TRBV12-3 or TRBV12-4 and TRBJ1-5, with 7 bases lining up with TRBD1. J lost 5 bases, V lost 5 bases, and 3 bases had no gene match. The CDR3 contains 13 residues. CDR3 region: CASSLDRDQPQHF. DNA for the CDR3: TGTGCCAGCAGTCTCGACAGGGATCAGCCCCAGCATTTT.

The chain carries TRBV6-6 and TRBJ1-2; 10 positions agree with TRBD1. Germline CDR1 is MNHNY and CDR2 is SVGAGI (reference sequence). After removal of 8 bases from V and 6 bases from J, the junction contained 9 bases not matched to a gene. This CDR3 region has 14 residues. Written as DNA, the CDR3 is TGTGCCAGCCTTGTACGGGGACAGGGGAATGGCTACACCTTC. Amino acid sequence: CASLVRGQGNGYTF.

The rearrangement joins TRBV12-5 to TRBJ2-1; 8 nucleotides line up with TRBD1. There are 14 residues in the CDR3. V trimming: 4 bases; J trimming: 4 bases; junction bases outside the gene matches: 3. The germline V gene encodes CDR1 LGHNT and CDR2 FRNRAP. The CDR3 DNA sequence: TGTGCTAGTGGTTCCGGGACAGGTTACAATGAGCAGTTCTTC. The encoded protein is CASGSGTGYNEQFF.

CDR3 in amino acids: CASSLDPTGVSYNEQFF. The CDR3, as DNA: TGCGCCAGCAGCTTGGACCCGACAGGGGTCTCCTACAATGAGCAGTTCTTC. This chain connects TRBV5-1 to TRBJ2-1, with 8 bases that match TRBD1. J gave up 0 bases and V 0 bases, and 5 bases lay outside the gene matches. Germline CDR1 SGHRS, CDR2 YFSETQ. The CDR3 consists of 17 residues.

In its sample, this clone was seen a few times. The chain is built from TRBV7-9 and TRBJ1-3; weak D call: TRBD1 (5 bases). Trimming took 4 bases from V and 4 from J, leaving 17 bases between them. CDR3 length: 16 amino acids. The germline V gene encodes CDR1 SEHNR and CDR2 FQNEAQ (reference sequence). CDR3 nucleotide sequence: TGTGCCAGCAGCTCCCCGACCGGGGGGGGAGGAAACACCATATATTTT. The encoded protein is CASSSPTGGGGNTIYF.

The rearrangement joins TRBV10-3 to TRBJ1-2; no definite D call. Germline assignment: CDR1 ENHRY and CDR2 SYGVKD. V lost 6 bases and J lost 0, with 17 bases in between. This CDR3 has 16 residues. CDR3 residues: CAIRGPPGGSNYGYTF. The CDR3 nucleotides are TGTGCCATCAGGGGCCCTCCCGGCGGGTCTAACTATGGCTACACCTTC.

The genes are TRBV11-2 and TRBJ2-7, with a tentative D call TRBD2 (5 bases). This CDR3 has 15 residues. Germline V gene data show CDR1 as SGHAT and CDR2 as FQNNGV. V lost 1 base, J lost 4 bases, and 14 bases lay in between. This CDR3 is CASSLARGQSYEQYF. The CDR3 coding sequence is TGTGCCAGCAGCTTAGCCCGAGGGCAAAGTTACGAGCAGTACTTC.

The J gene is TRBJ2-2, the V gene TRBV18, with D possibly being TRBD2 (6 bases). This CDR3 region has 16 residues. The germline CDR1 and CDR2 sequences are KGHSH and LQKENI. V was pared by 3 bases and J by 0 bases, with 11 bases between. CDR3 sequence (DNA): TGTGCCAGCTCACCGTCTGGCGGGGCGAACACCGGGGAGCTGTTTTTT. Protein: CASSPSGGANTGELFF.

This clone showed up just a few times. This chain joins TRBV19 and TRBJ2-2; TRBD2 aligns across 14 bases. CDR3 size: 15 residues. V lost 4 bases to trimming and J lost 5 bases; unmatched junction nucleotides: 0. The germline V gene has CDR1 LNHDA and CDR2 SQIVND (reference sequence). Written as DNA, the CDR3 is TGTGCCAGTAGTAGACTAGCGGGGGGGACCGGGGAGCTGTTTTTT. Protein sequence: CASSRLAGGTGELFF. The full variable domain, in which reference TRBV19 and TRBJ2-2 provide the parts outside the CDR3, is DGGITQSPKYLFRKEGQNVTLSCEQNLNHDAMYWYRQDPGQGLRLIYYSQIVNDFQKGDIAEGYSVSREKKESFPLTVTSAQKNPTAFYLCASSRLAGGTGELFFGEGSRLTVL.

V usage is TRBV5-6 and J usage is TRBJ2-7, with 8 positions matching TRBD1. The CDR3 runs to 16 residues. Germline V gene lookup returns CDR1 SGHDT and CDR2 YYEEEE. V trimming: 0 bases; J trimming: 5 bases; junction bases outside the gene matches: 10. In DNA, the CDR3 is TGTGCCAGCAGCTTGGCCCCAACGGGACAGGTAAACGAGCAGTACGTC. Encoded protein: CASSLAPTGQVNEQYV.